This T cell receptor beta chain comes out of a study of blood T cell repertoires in COVID-19. In the study overall: Material from acute and convalescent COVID-19 was sourced from the United States, Italy and Spain. The cDNA or gDNA used as material had been derived from T cells, B-cell-depleted T cells, or PBMCs.

Germline CDR1 is MNHEY and CDR2 is SVGAGI. Trimming stripped 8 bases from V and 8 bases from J, with 18 bases between. The CDR3 has 14 amino acids. In the original workflow: By means of reference gene primer amplification, nucleated cell counts were estimated. The assay was immunoSEQ multiplex PCR, and TCRdb's table has in-frame clones only and misses some. For V, J and clone size, that table is used; D and trimming come from the DNA. Found here are about 190,000 clones, about four fifths of them singletons; the top ten hold 5% to 6.5%. The chain joins TRBV6-5 to TRBJ1-4; D ambiguous. Input material: peripheral blood. The sequence was collected from a woman in her 70s with active or convalescent COVID-19. CDR3 DNA sequence: TGTGCCAGCGCTGTGACGCGGTCCGCGGAAAAACTGTTTTTT. Amino acid sequence: CASAVTRSAEKLFF.